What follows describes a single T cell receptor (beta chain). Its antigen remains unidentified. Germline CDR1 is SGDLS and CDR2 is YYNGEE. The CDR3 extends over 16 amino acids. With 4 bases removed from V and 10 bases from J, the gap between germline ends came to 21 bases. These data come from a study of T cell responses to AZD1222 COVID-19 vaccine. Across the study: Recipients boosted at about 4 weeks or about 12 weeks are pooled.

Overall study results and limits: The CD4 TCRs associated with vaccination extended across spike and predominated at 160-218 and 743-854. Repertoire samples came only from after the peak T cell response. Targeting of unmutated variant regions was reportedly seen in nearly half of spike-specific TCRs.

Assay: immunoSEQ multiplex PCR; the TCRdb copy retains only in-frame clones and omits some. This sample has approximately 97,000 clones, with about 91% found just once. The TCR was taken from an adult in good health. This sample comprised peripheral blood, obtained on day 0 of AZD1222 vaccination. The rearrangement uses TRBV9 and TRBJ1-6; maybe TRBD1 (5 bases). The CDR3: CASSRKSGTAGSPLHF. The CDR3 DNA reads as TGTGCCAGCAGCCGAAAATCCGGGACCGCGGGGTCACCCCTCCACTTT.